These 19 T cell receptor beta chains were all obtained from the same sample, sequenced in a study of blood T cell repertoires in COVID-19. TCRdb's copy holds only in-frame clones and misses some; the assay was immunoSEQ multiplex PCR. The sample has tens of thousands of clones; approximately 80% are singletons. Specimen: peripheral blood. The receptor set was obtained from a human donor in a cohort sampled during active COVID-19.

The sample holds a few counts of this clone. The rearrangement links TRBV6-5 to TRBJ2-3; no definite D call. From germline, CDR1 is MNHEY and CDR2 SVGAGI. V gave up 6 bases and J gave up 1 base, with 8 bases separating them. The CDR3 runs 13 residues. CDR3 protein: CASRTPGTDTQYF. The CDR3 DNA follows: TGTGCCAGCAGGACTCCCGGCACAGATACGCAGTATTTT.

This sequence joins TRBV7-2 and TRBJ2-3; 10 bases align to TRBD2. Germline V gene sequence: CDR1 SGHTA, CDR2 FQGNSA. V shed 2 bases and J 3 bases; nucleotides not matched to a gene: 5. The CDR3 has 16 amino acids. The CDR3: CASSLSGRASTDTQYF. CDR3 nucleotides: TGTGCCAGCAGCTTAAGCGGGAGGGCCTCTACAGATACGCAGTATTTT.

The V and J genes are TRBV28 and TRBJ2-3; no clear D. The CDR3 runs to 15 residues. Germline assignment: CDR1 MDHEN and CDR2 SYDVKM. The ends were cut back, 3 bases at V and 6 bases at J, with 16 bases in the middle. The CDR3 here is CASSFSGSTQDTQYF. CDR3 nucleotide sequence: TGTGCCAGCAGTTTCTCAGGCTCTACTCAGGATACGCAGTATTTT.

CDR3 nucleotide sequence: TGTGCCAGCAGCAGGAAGATTGAGGTCTACAATGAGCAGTTCTTC. This translates into CASSRKIEVYNEQFF. The chain recombines TRBV6-2 or TRBV6-3 with TRBJ2-1; the D is unclear. V dropped 6 bases and J dropped 3 bases, with 15 bases sitting between them. Germline values: CDR1 MNHEY, CDR2 SVGEGT. This CDR3 comprises 15 residues.

The CDR3 protein is CASSLASSGRQTQYF. CDR3 coding DNA: TGTGCCAGCAGCTTAGCGTCTAGCGGGAGACAGACCCAGTACTTC. The rearrangement uses TRBV7-8 and TRBJ2-5; 10 positions agree with TRBD2. The germline V gene has CDR1 SGHVS and CDR2 FQNEAQ. V was pared by 0 bases and J by 6 bases, with 4 bases of the junction left unmatched. The CDR3 covers 15 residues.

The gene calls are TRBV6-1 and TRBJ1-2; possible D gene TRBD1, 5 bases. CDR1 and CDR2 from the germline V gene are MNHNS and SASEGT. CDR3 length: 14 amino acids. V lost 0 bases and J 3 bases, leaving 8 bases between the germline ends. Written as DNA, the CDR3 is TGTGCCAGCAGTGAAGCAGGGGTGGACTATGGCTACACCTTC. Its protein product is CASSEAGVDYGYTF.

V and J are TRBV5-4 and TRBJ1-4; D is perhaps TRBD1 (6 bases). Germline V gene sequence: CDR1 SGHNT, CDR2 YYREEE (reference sequence). Between the trimmed V and J ends, which lost 4 bases and 11 bases, there was a span of 18 bases. The CDR3 is 14 residues long. For the CDR3, the DNA is TGTGCCAGCAGCGGACCCGGGCAGGGGCAGAAACTGTTTTTT. It translates to CASSGPGQGQKLFF.

The CDR3 loop is CASARETQYF. CDR3 nucleotides: TGTGCCAGCGCTCGGGAGACCCAGTACTTC. This chain links TRBV18 with TRBJ2-5, with D hard to call. The CDR3 has 10 amino acids. V lost 8 bases and J lost 5, with 6 bases in between. CDR1 and CDR2 (germline): KGHSH, LQKENI.

This clone appeared many times. The J gene is TRBJ1-6, the V gene TRBV7-2; D is possibly TRBD1 (5 bases). Germline-derived CDR1 and CDR2 are SGHTA and FQGNSA. The CDR3 loop spans 14 amino acids. V was shortened by 5 bases and J by 9 bases, with 14 bases between the two germline ends. CDR3 nucleotides: TGTGCCAGCAGCCACACGACTAGGGGTTCACCCCTCCACTTT. Protein product: CASSHTTRGSPLHF.

This clone was detected a few times. The chain combines TRBV11-2 with TRBJ2-7, with D possibly matching TRBD1 (5 bases). CDR1 is SGHAT, CDR2 FQNNGV, per germline. CDR3 length: 17 residues. Trimming stripped 5 bases from V and 1 base from J, with 21 bases between. CDR3 protein: CASSRPPDSPMSYEQYF. The CDR3, as DNA: TGTGCCAGCAGCCGACCACCCGACAGCCCGATGTCCTACGAGCAGTACTTC.

The V and J genes are TRBV5-1 and TRBJ1-1; D might be TRBD1 (6 bases). This CDR3 contains 14 residues. V was pared by 4 bases and J by 3 bases, with 13 bases between. CDR1 SGHRS and CDR2 YFSETQ come from the germline V gene. Written as DNA, the CDR3 is TGCGCCAGCAGCCCCCGACAGGCGCACACTGAAGCTTTCTTT. It yields the protein CASSPRQAHTEAFF.

This clone was seen only once. The chain couples TRBV6-5 to TRBJ1-3; 7 positions agree with TRBD1. Germline CDR1 MNHEY, CDR2 SVGAGI. The V and J ends lost 6 bases and 5 bases, in that order; junction bases with no gene match: 10. CDR3 length: 15 residues. The CDR3 DNA reads as TGTGCCAGCAGCCGAGGACAGGCCTGGAGAAACACCATATATTTT. Its translation is CASSRGQAWRNTIYF.

V and J are TRBV24-1 and TRBJ2-1, with D unresolved. Trimming stripped 4 bases from V and 6 bases from J, with 9 bases between. CDR3 length: 13 residues. Germline V gene sequence: CDR1 KGHDR, CDR2 SFDVKD. The CDR3 here is CATSDPPFNEQFF. In nucleotides, the CDR3 is TGTGCCACCAGTGACCCCCCCTTCAATGAGCAGTTCTTC.

The chain carries TRBV19 and TRBJ1-1; 8 positions match TRBD1. V was pared by 1 base and J by 5 bases, with 12 bases of the junction left unmatched. CDR3 size: 17 residues. Germline V gives CDR1 LNHDA, CDR2 SQIVND (reference sequence). In DNA form, the CDR3 reads TGTGCCAGTAGTATAGGGATGACAGGGGAGGAAAGGACTGAAGCTTTCTTT. It encodes CASSIGMTGEERTEAFF.

The gene calls are TRBV5-1 and TRBJ2-7, with 7 nucleotides matching TRBD2. The ends lost 4 bases at V and 1 base at J; junction bases unmatched: 5. CDR1 is SGHRS, CDR2 YFSETQ, per germline. The CDR3 length is 14 residues. The chain's CDR3 is CASSPGGGSYEQYF. The CDR3 DNA is TGCGCCAGCAGCCCTGGGGGGGGGTCCTACGAGCAGTACTTC.

Only a few counts were recorded for this clone. The chain recombines TRBV4-3 with TRBJ1-1, with D maybe TRBD1 (5 bases). The CDR3 loop spans 14 amino acids. V lost 3 bases to trimming and J lost 5 bases, with 13 bases between them. Germline assignment: CDR1 LGHNA and CDR2 YSLEER. CDR3 in amino acids: CASSHGTAGTEAFF. CDR3 coding DNA: TGCGCCAGCAGCCACGGGACGGCGGGGACTGAAGCTTTCTTT.

Here the CDR3 reads CASSNSGGYEQYF. The CDR3 DNA follows: TGTGCCAGTAGTAACTCAGGGGGCTACGAGCAGTACTTC. The chain carries TRBV19 and TRBJ2-7, with 7 positions matching TRBD1. This CDR3 comprises 13 residues. J lost 3 bases, V lost 4 bases, and 3 bases had no gene match. Germline CDR1 LNHDA, CDR2 SQIVND (reference sequence). The complete variable domain, with remaining parts taken from reference TRBV19 and TRBJ2-7, reads DGGITQSPKYLFRKEGQNVTLSCEQNLNHDAMYWYRQDPGQGLRLIYYSQIVNDFQKGDIAEGYSVSREKKESFPLTVTSAQKNPTAFYLCASSNSGGYEQYFGPGTRLTVT.

In this sample, this clone turned up many times. This rearrangement joins TRBV6-6 to TRBJ2-2; 7 bases align to TRBD1. Germline V CDR1 and CDR2: MNHNY, SVGAGI (reference sequence). The CDR3 length is 16 residues. V lost 4 bases, J lost 1 base, and 6 bases stayed unmatched. CDR3 nucleotide sequence: TGTGCCAGCAGTTCCTCTTACAGGGGGAACACCGGGGAGCTGTTTTTT. Its translation: CASSSSYRGNTGELFF.

The chain recombines TRBV19 with TRBJ2-5; 9 positions agree with TRBD1. Germline V CDR1 and CDR2: LNHDA, SQIVND (reference sequence). Trimming removed 5 bases from V and 5 bases from J; junction bases left unmatched: 12. The CDR3 is 16 amino acids. CDR3 sequence (DNA): TGTGCCAGTAGTCTCTCTACAGGGGGCGCGTGGGAGACCCAGTACTTC. It codes for CASSLSTGGAWETQYF.